The present TCR beta chain was sequenced within a study of CXCR3-negative and CXCR3-positive naive CD8 T cells. General study results and limits: Hydrophobicity was higher for TRB CDR3s found in CXCR3-positive naive cells than in CXCR3-negative naive cells.

Via 5' RACE with UMI labels, TRB cDNA libraries were prepared. TCRdb reanalyzed the 5' RACE reads, giving one entry per CDR3 protein sequence and no DNA. In all, the sample yields more than 75,000 distinct CDR3 sequences. This CDR3 comprises 16 residues. CDR1 DFQATT and CDR2 SNEGSKA come from the germline V gene (reference sequence). Note on this clonotype: The antigen is unknown.

Sample: naive CXCR3+ CD8+ T cells from blood. Documented subset: CD45RO-CCR7+CD27+CD95- naive CD8+ T cells expressing CXCR3 (TNR3+). This sequence originates from a human donor in good health. Some clones in this sample may be carry-over from other donors' samples. The chain uses TRBV20-1 and TRBJ2-1; the D call from TCRdb, TRBD2, cannot be confirmed without DNA. The CDR3 sequence is CSARDLAGPSYNEQFF.